This TCR beta chain was observed in a study of metastatic and nonmetastatic thyroid tumors. Study information: A comparison of repertoires was made across blood and tumor or nodule tissue from malignant and benign thyroid patients.

General observations from the study: Across blood and tumor, TCR beta diversity in malignant thyroid tumors was reportedly significantly higher than in benign nodules.

Original handling: The study took CDR3 differences across clinicopathological groups and made a distant-metastasis classifier for papillary thyroid cancer from them. TCRdb reprocessed the PCR reads using MiXCR. The V and J calls were determined by TCRdb, not by the authors. The table has roughly 90,000 clones, 14% to 15% seen once; the top ten hold around 3.3%. CDR1 is KGHDR, CDR2 SFDVKD, per germline. This CDR3 has 14 amino acids. The germline V and J ends were trimmed by 7 bases and 5 bases, with 16 bases remaining between them. Thyroid surgery had not been preceded by any treatment in any patient. This clone was found many times. Its antigen is unknown.

The gene calls are TRBV24-1 and TRBJ1-1; D is possibly TRBD1 (6 bases). The clonotype was recovered from a female donor with papillary thyroid cancer or a benign thyroid nodule (not recorded which). Some clones in this sample may be carry-over from other donors' samples. The sample comprised blood. The CDR3 DNA reads TGTGCCACCAGCCCTACAGGGAGTTTAACTGAAGCTTTCTTT. This sequence encodes CATSPTGSLTEAFF.